Listed here are 20 T cell receptor beta chains from one sample, sequenced in a study of CD8+ T cells in alopecia areata. cDNA serving as the sequencing template came from extracted, reverse transcribed RNA. Repertoires were generated with immunoSEQ multiplex PCR, while TCRdb's copy carries only in-frame clones and drops some. The profile shows 150,000 to 200,000 clones, 50% to 60% of them singletons. Specimen: CD4+ T cells sorted from blood, collected at week 0. The receptors here all came from a human donor with alopecia areata.

The J gene is TRBJ1-1, the V gene TRBV30; D may be TRBD1 (6 bases). V lost 2 bases to trimming and J lost 6 bases, with 10 bases between them. CDR1 and CDR2 from the germline V gene are GTSNPN and SVGIG (reference sequence). The CDR3 loop spans 12 amino acids. CDR3 in DNA: TGTGCCTGGAGTCCCAGGGGAGCTGAAGCTTTCTTT. Translating it yields CAWSPRGAEAFF.

This chain joins TRBV7-9 and TRBJ2-5; TRBD1 matches at 11 bases. Per the germline V gene, CDR1 is SEHNR and CDR2 is FQNEAQ (reference sequence). Trimming cost V 6 bases and J 4 bases; bases outside gene matches: 7. The CDR3 has 15 amino acids. CDR3 in DNA: TGTGCCAGCAGAGGGCTGGACAGGGGGCGAGAGACCCAGTACTTC. Translated, it gives CASRGLDRGRETQYF.

The chain combines TRBV4-2 with TRBJ1-2; D is possibly TRBD1 (5 bases). The V end was cut by 2 bases, the J end by 2 bases, with 6 bases between. Germline V CDR1 and CDR2: LGHNA, YNFKEQ. The CDR3 is 13 residues long. CDR3 nucleotides: TGTGCCAGCAGCCAACGGGACAACTATGGCTACACCTTC. It is translated as CASSQRDNYGYTF.

The V call is TRBV7-9, the J call TRBJ2-1; TRBD2 matches 11 bases. V lost 9 bases and J lost 6; bases outside the gene matches: 1. The CDR3 is 12 amino acids. Looked up from germline, CDR1 is SEHNR and CDR2 is FQNEAQ (reference sequence). The CDR3 DNA sequence: TGTGCCAGTGGGACTAGCGGCAATGAGCAGTTCTTC. Translating it yields CASGTSGNEQFF. The full variable domain, completed using reference TRBV7-9 and TRBJ2-1, is DTGVSQNPRHKITKRGQNVTFRCDPISEHNRLYWYRQTLGQGPEFLTYFQNEAQLEKSRLLSDRFSAERPKGSFSTLEIQRTEQGDSAMYLCASGTSGNEQFFGPGTRLTVL.

This clone was found once. The V call is TRBV2, the J call TRBJ2-3; D gene unclear. Trimming shortened V by 7 bases and J by 4 bases, and 12 bases separated the two germline ends. CDR1 is SNHLY, CDR2 FYNNEI, per germline. This CDR3 is built from 13 residues. The DNA for the CDR3 is TGTGCCAGCATGGTAGGCCCACCAGATACGCAGTATTTT. Translation gives CASMVGPPDTQYF.

This clone has only a few counts. V usage is TRBV9 and J usage is TRBJ2-3, with D maybe TRBD2 (6 bases). This CDR3 is 14 amino acids long. Trimming pared 3 bases from V and 2 bases from J, leaving 10 bases between. Looked up from germline, CDR1 is SGDLS and CDR2 is YYNGEE. The CDR3 loop reads CASSGGEHTDTQYF. DNA for the CDR3: TGTGCCAGCAGCGGGGGGGAACACACAGATACGCAGTATTTT.

The chain links TRBV7-9 to TRBJ2-4; D perhaps matches TRBD1 (6 bases). This CDR3 has 15 amino acids. Germline V gene data show CDR1 as SEHNR and CDR2 as FQNEAQ (reference sequence). V gave up 3 bases and J gave up 4 bases, with 13 bases separating them. The CDR3 DNA sequence: TGTGCCAGCAGCTTCTCGGGGACACCAAAAAACATTCAGTACTTC. Amino acid sequence: CASSFSGTPKNIQYF.

The chain couples TRBV6-5 to TRBJ1-2; 9 nucleotides align to TRBD1. CDR1 is MNHEY, CDR2 SVGAGI, per germline. The CDR3 totals 13 residues. The V gene end was trimmed by 10 bases and the J gene end by 2 bases; junction bases not matched to a gene: 5. For the CDR3, the DNA is TGTGCCACCCGGGACAGGGCAAACTATGGCTACACCTTC. Translation gives CATRDRANYGYTF.

The genes are TRBV7-9 and TRBJ2-7; 7 bases agree with TRBD1. CDR1 is SEHNR, CDR2 FQNEAQ, per germline (reference sequence). The CDR3 has 13 amino acids. V shed 4 bases, J shed 4 bases, and the junction held 4 bases outside the gene matches. CDR3 coding DNA: TGTGCCAGCAGCTCCTGGGGACAGTACGAGCAGTACTTC. This sequence encodes CASSSWGQYEQYF.

The chain has TRBV29-1 and TRBJ2-7; D gene ambiguous. Deletions cut 6 bases from V and 2 bases from J, with 11 bases between. Germline-derived CDR1 and CDR2 are SQVTM and ANQGSEA. The length of the CDR3 is 12 residues. The CDR3 region is CSVSRGTYEQYF. The DNA of the CDR3 is TGCAGCGTAAGTCGCGGTACCTACGAGCAGTACTTC.

This clone was observed a few times. The rearrangement joins TRBV5-1 to TRBJ1-5, with a weak D call TRBD1 (6 bases). This CDR3 contains 15 residues. V was clipped by 4 bases and J by 3 bases, with 14 bases between them. The germline V gene encodes CDR1 SGHRS and CDR2 YFSETQ. This chain's CDR3 is CASSQQGGTNQPQHF. The CDR3 DNA reads TGCGCCAGCAGCCAACAAGGGGGTACCAATCAGCCCCAGCATTTT.

The chain combines TRBV29-1 with TRBJ2-3; D is perhaps TRBD2 (6 bases). The CDR3 contains 13 residues. V was trimmed by 3 bases and J by 4 bases, leaving 11 bases between them. CDR1 and CDR2 from the germline V gene are SQVTM and ANQGSEA. The CDR3 DNA is TGCAGCGTTGAGGGGAGGCTCGCAGATACGCAGTATTTT. Translation: CSVEGRLADTQYF.

The chain recombines TRBV29-1 with TRBJ2-5, with D perhaps matching TRBD1 (5 bases). The CDR3 is 13 amino acids. The germline V gene encodes CDR1 SQVTM and CDR2 ANQGSEA. V shed 7 bases and J shed 2 bases, with 14 bases lying between them. This CDR3 reads CSGRQRLQETQYF. CDR3 DNA: TGCAGCGGCCGACAGAGGCTACAAGAGACCCAGTACTTC.

V usage is TRBV11-2 and J usage is TRBJ1-2, with D uncertain. The germline V gene encodes CDR1 SGHAT and CDR2 FQNNGV. This CDR3 is built from 13 residues. V lost 2 bases to trimming and J lost 4 bases, with 8 bases between them. CDR3 loop: CASSLRSGYGYTF. In DNA, the CDR3 is TGTGCCAGCAGCTTACGGAGTGGCTATGGCTACACCTTC.

This clone occurred a few times. The J gene is TRBJ2-2, the V gene TRBV7-2; D may be TRBD1 (6 bases). This CDR3 is 14 amino acids long. Trimming took 5 bases from V and 4 from J, leaving 11 bases between them. Germline-derived CDR1 and CDR2 are SGHTA and FQGNSA. Written as DNA, the CDR3 is TGTGCCAGCAGCCCGGACAGATTCACCGGGGAGCTGTTTTTT. Translating it yields CASSPDRFTGELFF. The complete variable domain, with remaining parts taken from reference TRBV7-2 and TRBJ2-2, reads GAGVSQSPSNKVTEKGKDVELRCDPISGHTALYWYRQSLGQGLEFLIYFQGNSAPDKSGLPSDRFSAERTGGSVSTLTIQRTQQEDSAVYLCASSPDRFTGELFFGEGSRLTVL.

The chain couples TRBV5-6 to TRBJ1-4; D is ambiguous. The CDR3 covers 17 residues. Germline V lookup: CDR1 SGHDT, CDR2 YYEEEE. V gave up 2 bases and J gave up 0 bases, with 14 bases separating them. The CDR3 sequence: CASSFRGGQATNEKLFF. In DNA form, the CDR3 reads TGTGCCAGCAGCTTCCGGGGAGGGCAAGCAACTAATGAAAAACTGTTTTTT.

This chain links TRBV27 with TRBJ2-7; 7 bases are a match to TRBD1. In germline, CDR1 is MNHEY, CDR2 SMNVEV (reference sequence). V was pared by 11 bases and J by 2 bases, with 3 bases of the junction left unmatched. The CDR3 is made up of 11 amino acids. CDR3 protein: CAQGQTYEQYF. DNA for the CDR3: TGTGCCCAGGGACAGACCTACGAGCAGTACTTC.

The sample holds a few counts of this clone. The gene calls are TRBV6-6 and TRBJ1-6; no definite D call. The CDR3 length is 11 residues. The germline gives CDR1 MNHNY, CDR2 SVGAGI (reference sequence). V lost 2 bases and J lost 17, with 10 bases in between. The CDR3 reads CASSYDTGIHF. The CDR3 region has the DNA TGTGCCAGCAGTTACGATACGGGGATCCACTTT.

This chain links TRBV29-1 with TRBJ1-5, with 8 bases identical to TRBD1. CDR1 SQVTM and CDR2 ANQGSEA come from the germline V gene. CDR3 size: 14 residues. V shed 4 bases, J shed 4 bases, and the junction held 6 bases outside the gene matches. The CDR3 sequence: CSVAGDRLNQPQHF. CDR3 coding DNA: TGCAGCGTTGCGGGGGACAGGTTAAATCAGCCCCAGCATTTT.

The chain joins TRBV7-6 to TRBJ1-5; D is undetermined. The CDR3 covers 15 residues. Germline assignment: CDR1 SGHVS and CDR2 FNYEAQ. Trimming removed 4 bases from V and 4 bases from J, with 14 bases in between. The CDR3 sequence: CASSSGGLANQPQHF. In nucleotides, the CDR3 is TGTGCCAGCAGCTCGGGTGGTTTAGCGAATCAGCCCCAGCATTTT.